One and the same sample provided the 21 T cell receptor beta chains below, sequenced in a study of early T cells in non-severe SARS-CoV-2 infection. MiXCR was run by TCRdb on the 5' RACE reads, yielding one entry per CDR3 protein. This sample has tens of thousands of distinct CDR3 sequences, with around 5.4% found just once. The sample taken for sequencing was whole blood. The receptors were gathered from an adult who was a healthcare worker with PCR-confirmed SARS-CoV-2 infection or an uninfected control (not recorded which).

This clonotype was seen repeatedly, ten times or more. The chain couples TRBV10-3 to TRBJ1-5; a weak D match, TRBD1 (5 bases). V was trimmed by 2 bases and J by 7 bases, leaving 12 bases between them. This CDR3 comprises 14 residues. Germline lookup yields CDR1 ENHRY and CDR2 SYGVKD. The CDR3 nucleotides read TGTGCCATCAGTGAGGGGGAGGGGCTACAGCCCCAGCATTTT. The encoded protein is CAISEGEGLQPQHF.

V gene TRBV28 combines with J gene TRBJ2-2; 8 bases line up with TRBD2. Germline V lookup: CDR1 MDHEN, CDR2 SYDVKM. J lost 3 bases, V lost 4 bases, and 22 bases had no gene match. This CDR3 comprises 21 residues. CDR3 protein: CASSSPYLSGRRVLDTGELFF. The CDR3 DNA reads as TGTGCCAGCAGTTCCCCATATCTGAGCGGGAGAAGGGTCTTGGACACCGGGGAGCTGTTTTTT.

This clonotype has at least ten counts. The V call is TRBV7-8, the J call TRBJ2-5, with TRBD2 matching 11 bases. This CDR3 has 17 residues. Germline-derived CDR1 and CDR2 are SGHVS and FQNEAQ. J was trimmed by 10 bases and V by 1 base; bases with no gene match: 14. The CDR3 is CASSLVLAGELYLLQYF. CDR3 nucleotide sequence: TGTGCCAGCAGCTTAGTACTAGCGGGAGAGTTGTACCTTCTCCAGTACTTC.

This clonotype was counted a few times. The chain recombines TRBV10-2 with TRBJ2-2; TRBD2 matches 8 bases. From germline, CDR1 is WSHSY and CDR2 SAAADI. This CDR3 spans 15 amino acids. The J segment lost 3 bases and the V segment lost 6 bases, leaving 6 bases of the junction unmatched. CDR3 DNA: TGCGCCAGCAGAGCCGGGACTAGGGACACCGGGGAGCTGTTTTTT. This sequence encodes CASRAGTRDTGELFF.

This clonotype was picked up many times. The chain couples TRBV28 to TRBJ2-5; D unresolved. V lost 5 bases to trimming and J lost 3 bases, with 10 bases between them. The CDR3 is 13 residues long. Germline CDR1 and CDR2: MDHEN and SYDVKM. The chain's CDR3 is CASSNGGKETQYF. The CDR3, as DNA: TGTGCCAGCAGTAACGGTGGTAAAGAGACCCAGTACTTC.

This clonotype occurred many times. This chain connects TRBV7-9 to TRBJ2-2, with D unresolved. The CDR3 totals 17 residues. The germline CDR1 and CDR2 sequences are SEHNR and FQNEAQ (reference sequence). Trimming took off 3 bases at V and 0 bases at J, with 14 bases between the two ends. The CDR3 spells CASSFPRRFANTGELFF. CDR3 in DNA: TGTGCCAGCAGCTTCCCCAGACGGTTCGCGAACACCGGGGAGCTGTTTTTT.

This clonotype was seen repeatedly, ten times or more. The V and J genes are TRBV18 and TRBJ1-1; D perhaps matches TRBD1 (6 bases). The CDR3 loop spans 15 amino acids. Germline V gene data show CDR1 as KGHSH and CDR2 as LQKENI. The ends were cut back, 3 bases at V and 4 bases at J, with 15 bases in the middle. The CDR3 region is CASSPTQGRGTEAFF. CDR3 coding DNA: TGTGCCAGCTCACCTACACAGGGCAGGGGCACTGAAGCTTTCTTT.

This clonotype came up many times. J is TRBJ2-1 and V is TRBV4-1; TRBD2 matches 9 bases. With V trimmed by 3 bases and J by 9 bases, 6 bases remained unmatched. CDR1 is MGHRA, CDR2 YSYEKL, per germline. The CDR3 is made up of 14 amino acids. This CDR3 reads CASSHSGTSIEQFF. CDR3 coding DNA: TGCGCCAGCAGCCATTCCGGGACTAGCATTGAGCAGTTCTTC.

This clonotype was recorded many times. The CDR3 nucleotides read TGTGCCACCTTATCGCACACCTCCTACAATGAGCAGTTCTTC. Its protein product is CATLSHTSYNEQFF. The V and J genes are TRBV19 and TRBJ2-1; D gene uncertain. Trimming shortened V by 10 bases and J by 0 bases, and 13 bases separated the two germline ends. Germline V lookup: CDR1 LNHDA, CDR2 SQIVND (reference sequence). The length of the CDR3 is 14 residues. The full variable domain, with the rest looked up from reference TRBV19 and TRBJ2-1, is DGGITQSPKYLFRKEGQNVTLSCEQNLNHDAMYWYRQDPGQGLRLIYYSQIVNDFQKGDIAEGYSVSREKKESFPLTVTSAQKNPTAFYLCATLSHTSYNEQFFGPGTRLTVL.

This clonotype occurred many times. This chain joins TRBV7-9 and TRBJ1-6; D might be TRBD1 (5 bases). Trimming shortened V by 5 bases and J by 0 bases, and 14 bases separated the two germline ends. The germline CDR1 and CDR2 sequences are SEHNR and FQNEAQ (reference sequence). The CDR3 is made up of 17 amino acids. CDR3 protein: CASSGDGGSSYNSPLHF. CDR3 nucleotides: TGTGCCAGCAGCGGAGACGGGGGAAGCTCCTATAATTCACCCCTCCACTTT.

This clonotype was recorded a few times. V gene TRBV23-1 combines with J gene TRBJ2-1; the D is unclear. TRBV23-1 is placed among ORFs of uncertain function. The V gene lost 2 bases and the J gene lost 0 bases, with 5 bases spanning the gap. This CDR3 comprises 14 residues. In DNA, the CDR3 is TGCGCCAGCAGTCAAGCCTCCTCCTACAATGAGCAGTTCTTC. The encoded protein is CASSQASSYNEQFF.

This sequence joins TRBV10-3 and TRBJ1-4; D remains ambiguous. This CDR3 region has 13 residues. CDR1 and CDR2 from the germline V gene are ENHRY and SYGVKD. V gave up 4 bases and J gave up 2 bases, with 5 bases separating them. The CDR3 here is CAISGGTNEKLFF. The DNA of the CDR3 is TGTGCCATCAGTGGCGGGACTAATGAAAAACTGTTTTTT.

This rearrangement joins TRBV7-9 to TRBJ2-5; TRBD2 agrees at 13 bases. With 3 bases clipped from V and 5 bases from J, the junction kept 9 bases outside the gene matches. The germline gives CDR1 SEHNR, CDR2 FQNEAQ (reference sequence). CDR3 length: 17 amino acids. In DNA, the CDR3 is TGTGCCAGCAGCTTCCGGACTAGCGGGAGTGTTGCTGAGACCCAGTACTTC. This sequence encodes CASSFRTSGSVAETQYF.

This clonotype was picked up a small number of times. CDR3 sequence reads: CASSYSSRGGTDTQYF. The CDR3 nucleotides read TGTGCCAGCAGTTACTCCTCCCGTGGAGGCACAGATACGCAGTATTTT. The chain joins TRBV6-5 to TRBJ2-3; D unresolved. With 0 bases removed from V and 1 base from J, the gap between germline ends came to 11 bases. CDR3 size: 16 residues. CDR1 MNHEY and CDR2 SVGAGI come from the germline V gene.

This clonotype was recorded many times. The rearrangement uses TRBV3-1 and TRBJ2-5, with D unclear. This CDR3 has 11 residues. V was shortened by 1 base and J by 4 bases, with 1 base between the two germline ends. CDR1 and CDR2 (germline): LGHDT, YNNKEL (reference sequence). This chain's CDR3 is CASSQGETQYF. The DNA for the CDR3 is TGTGCCAGCAGCCAAGGAGAGACCCAGTACTTC.

This clonotype was found a few times. The chain uses TRBV7-2 and TRBJ1-1; D uncertain. Looked up from germline, CDR1 is SGHTA and CDR2 is FQGNSA. V was clipped by 5 bases and J by 4 bases, with 8 bases between them. The CDR3 consists of 12 residues. Here the CDR3 DNA reads TGTGCCAGCAGCCGAGGCGCCACTGAAGCTTTCTTT. Amino acid sequence: CASSRGATEAFF.

This clonotype was counted ten times or more. The rearrangement links TRBV18 to TRBJ2-7; D is tentatively TRBD1 or TRBD2 (5 bases each). The germline gives CDR1 KGHSH, CDR2 LQKENI. V was cut by 3 bases and J by 0 bases, with 9 bases left in between. The CDR3 loop spans 14 amino acids. The CDR3 spells CASSPGTGSYEQYF. The CDR3 DNA is TGTGCCAGCTCACCCGGGACGGGCTCCTACGAGCAGTACTTC. Variable domain in full (rest from reference TRBV18 and TRBJ2-7): NAGVMQNPRHLVRRRGQEARLRCSPMKGHSHVYWYRQLPEEGLKFMVYLQKENIIDESGMPKERFSAEFPKEGPSILRIQQVVRGDSAAYFCASSPGTGSYEQYFGPGTRLTVT.

The chain couples TRBV7-2 to TRBJ1-2; maybe TRBD1 (5 bases). Trimming removed 2 bases from V and 4 bases from J, with 11 bases in between. Germline lookup yields CDR1 SGHTA and CDR2 FQGNSA. CDR3 length: 14 amino acids. CDR3 DNA sequence: TGTGCCAGCAGCTTAACGGTCCAGGGCTATGGCTACACCTTC. Amino acid sequence: CASSLTVQGYGYTF.

This clonotype was counted a few times. The genes are TRBV9 and TRBJ2-2, with 9 bases identical to TRBD1. Germline values: CDR1 SGDLS, CDR2 YYNGEE. Unmatched junction bases numbered 4, after V lost 3 bases and J lost 7 bases. The CDR3 is made up of 14 amino acids. The CDR3 DNA is TGTGCCAGCAGCGCAACAGGGGGCGGCGGGGAGCTGTTTTTT. Its translation is CASSATGGGGELFF.

The sample holds many counts of this clonotype. The chain is built from TRBV30 and TRBJ1-1; 7 nucleotides agree with TRBD1. The CDR3 runs 14 residues. Trimming took 3 bases from V and 1 from J; bases not matched to a gene: 5. Germline V gene lookup returns CDR1 GTSNPN and CDR2 SVGIG (reference sequence). For the CDR3, the DNA is TGTGCCTGGAGGATGGGGACAGCGAACACTGAAGCTTTCTTT. Encoded protein: CAWRMGTANTEAFF.

This chain uses TRBV6-2 or TRBV6-3 with TRBJ2-1; 7 nucleotides line up with TRBD1. Trimming removed 4 bases from V and 5 bases from J; junction bases left unmatched: 8. The CDR3 covers 15 residues. Germline lookup yields CDR1 MNHEY and CDR2 SVGEGT. The CDR3 DNA reads as TGTGCCAGCAGTTCCCTACAGGGGCGGGACAATGAGCAGTTCTTC. Amino acid sequence: CASSSLQGRDNEQFF.